Below, 23 T cell receptor beta chains from the same sample are listed, as sequenced in a study of blood T cell repertoires in COVID-19. Sequencing was performed with immunoSEQ multiplex PCR; in TCRdb, only in-frame clones are kept and a portion is missing. This sample yields about 230,000 clones, of which around 78% are seen a single time; approximately 2.6% belongs to the top ten. What was sequenced was peripheral blood. These receptors all come from a woman in her 70s with active or convalescent COVID-19.

The J gene is TRBJ2-1, the V gene TRBV4-1, with no clear D. CDR1 and CDR2 from the germline V gene are MGHRA and YSYEKL. The length of the CDR3 is 13 residues. V lost 1 base and J 9 bases, leaving 10 bases between the germline ends. CDR3 sequence (DNA): TGCGCCAGCAGCCAAGCGAGGCGCTCTGAGCAGTTCTTC. It codes for CASSQARRSEQFF.

On this clone: Within the sample, other DNA sequences also encode this same CDR3. The V gene is TRBV29-1, the J gene TRBJ1-1, with 7 bases matching TRBD1. V was clipped by 6 bases and J by 1 base; unmatched bases: 5. The germline V gene has CDR1 SQVTM and CDR2 ANQGSEA. The CDR3 spans 13 residues. CDR3 in amino acids: CSVRQGENTEAFF. CDR3 DNA: TGCAGCGTACGACAGGGCGAGAACACTGAAGCTTTCTTT.

This chain links TRBV7-2 with TRBJ2-5; perhaps TRBD1 as D (5 bases). CDR3 length: 14 amino acids. V gave up 4 bases and J gave up 6 bases, with 15 bases separating them. Germline CDR1 and CDR2: SGHTA and FQGNSA. The CDR3 region has the DNA TGTGCCAGCAGCTACGACAGTGCTGAGCAGACCCAGTACTTC. Translating it yields CASSYDSAEQTQYF.

This chain uses TRBV9 with TRBJ2-5; 10 bases are shared with TRBD2. V lost 0 bases to trimming and J lost 0 bases; unmatched junction nucleotides: 8. The CDR3 runs 18 residues. CDR1 SGDLS and CDR2 YYNGEE come from the germline V gene. In DNA, the CDR3 is TGTGCCAGCAGCGTAGCCGGACTAGCGGAAGGGTACCAAGAGACCCAGTACTTC. It codes for CASSVAGLAEGYQETQYF.

The chain carries TRBV11-3 and TRBJ2-1; 7 positions agree with TRBD1. Germline lookup yields CDR1 SGHNT and CDR2 YENEEA. V lost 2 bases, J lost 2 bases, and 0 bases stayed unmatched. The CDR3 covers 14 residues. In DNA form, the CDR3 reads TGTGCCAGCAGCTTAACAGGGGCCTACAATGAGCAGTTCTTC. Translated: CASSLTGAYNEQFF. The variable domain in full, completed from reference TRBV11-3 and TRBJ2-1, reads EAGVVQSPRYKIIEKKQPVAFWCNPISGHNTLYWYLQNLGQGPELLIRYENEEAVDDSQLPKDRFSAERLKGVDSTLKIQPAELGDSAVYLCASSLTGAYNEQFFGPGTRLTVL.

The CDR3 sequence is CASSPGQVLYYGYTF. DNA of the CDR3: TGTGCCAGCAGTCCGGGACAGGTCCTCTACTATGGCTACACCTTC. The chain employs TRBV28 and TRBJ1-2; the match to TRBD1 covers 8 bases. The CDR3 contains 15 residues. The V gene end was trimmed by 5 bases and the J gene end by 3 bases; junction bases not matched to a gene: 8. The V gene's germline CDR1 is MDHEN and CDR2 SYDVKM.

V gene TRBV5-6 combines with J gene TRBJ2-5, with 10 bases that match TRBD1. With 4 bases clipped from V and 4 bases from J, the junction kept 10 bases outside the gene matches. From germline, CDR1 is SGHDT and CDR2 YYEEEE. The CDR3 loop spans 16 amino acids. CDR3 coding DNA: TGTGCCAGCAGCCGGGACAGGGGAAATAGTGGAGAGACCCAGTACTTC. It codes for CASSRDRGNSGETQYF.

The rearrangement links TRBV18 to TRBJ2-5; TRBD2 matches at 7 bases. Trimming took 0 bases from V and 4 from J; bases not matched to a gene: 5. Germline CDR1 and CDR2: KGHSH and LQKENI. The CDR3 has 15 amino acids. CDR3 in DNA: TGTGCCAGCTCACCACCAGCGGGGAGGGGAGAGACCCAGTACTTC. It translates to CASSPPAGRGETQYF.

This chain connects TRBV21-1 to TRBJ2-2; the table's TRBD2 call for D was not verified on the DNA. TRBV21-1 represents a pseudogene. The CDR3 contains 13 residues. The CDR3 DNA reads TGTGCCAGCACCGGCGGGAGGACCGGGGAGCTGTTTTTT. Translation: CASTGGRTGELFF.

The V gene is TRBV30, the J gene TRBJ2-7; D is possibly TRBD2 (6 bases). Per the germline V gene, CDR1 is GTSNPN and CDR2 is SVGIG (reference sequence). CDR3 length equals 12 residues. Between the trimmed V and J ends, which lost 0 bases and 8 bases, there was a span of 11 bases. The CDR3 region is CAWSVLEGQQYF. The CDR3 DNA reads TGTGCCTGGAGTGTTCTGGAGGGCCAGCAGTACTTC.

This clone was picked up a small number of times. The chain uses TRBV28 and TRBJ1-2, with 10 bases that match TRBD1. Germline V gene lookup returns CDR1 MDHEN and CDR2 SYDVKM. The CDR3 extends over 15 amino acids. V gave up 4 bases and J gave up 7 bases; unmatched junction bases: 9. In DNA form, the CDR3 reads TGTGCCAGCAGTTCCGGGACAGGGGAAAAGGGTGGCTACACCTTC. This gives the protein CASSSGTGEKGGYTF.

Here the CDR3 DNA reads TGTGCCAGCAGCGGGACTAGCGGGAGAACAAACATTCAGTACTTC. Translating it yields CASSGTSGRTNIQYF. V is TRBV28 and J is TRBJ2-4; 14 nucleotides agree with TRBD2. Germline values: CDR1 MDHEN, CDR2 SYDVKM. The trim removed 6 bases at V and 6 bases at J, leaving 4 bases unmatched. The CDR3 runs to 15 residues.

V is TRBV4-2 and J is TRBJ1-5; D ambiguous. Germline CDR1 LGHNA, CDR2 YNFKEQ. Between the trimmed V and J ends, which lost 0 bases and 4 bases, there was a span of 10 bases. The CDR3 consists of 15 residues. The CDR3 sequence is CASSQDGSGNQPQHF. CDR3 nucleotide sequence: TGTGCCAGCAGCCAAGACGGGAGTGGGAATCAGCCCCAGCATTTT.

This clone was detected only once. The chain is built from TRBV28 and TRBJ2-7; a possible D gene is TRBD1 (6 bases). CDR1 MDHEN and CDR2 SYDVKM come from the germline V gene. There are 15 residues in the CDR3. The V end was cut by 7 bases, the J end by 2 bases, with 18 bases between. CDR3 DNA sequence: TGTGCCAGCAAGGGCAGCGACAGGCTACCCTACGAGCAGTACTTC. This encodes CASKGSDRLPYEQYF. Full variable domain (missing parts from reference TRBV28 and TRBJ2-7): DVKVTQSSRYLVKRTGEKVFLECVQDMDHENMFWYRQDPGLGLRLIYFSYDVKMKEKGDIPEGYSVSREKKERFSLILESASTNQTSMYLCASKGSDRLPYEQYFGPGTRLTVT.

The gene calls are TRBV30 and TRBJ2-7; TRBD1 might be the D (6 bases). There are 15 residues in the CDR3. With 0 bases removed from V and 2 bases from J, the gap between germline ends came to 14 bases. Germline V gene sequence: CDR1 GTSNPN, CDR2 SVGIG (reference sequence). The CDR3 reads CAWSVWWTETYEQYF. CDR3 coding DNA: TGTGCCTGGAGTGTATGGTGGACAGAGACCTACGAGCAGTACTTC.

This clone was counted a single time. The gene calls are TRBV6-5 and TRBJ2-7; TRBD1 aligns across 11 bases. The J segment lost 4 bases and the V segment lost 6 bases, leaving 8 bases of the junction unmatched. This CDR3 is built from 15 residues. CDR1 and CDR2 from the germline V gene are MNHEY and SVGAGI. This chain's CDR3 is CASRTGTGGSYEQYF. DNA of the CDR3: TGTGCCAGCAGGACTGGGACAGGGGGTTCGTACGAGCAGTACTTC.

This clone was seen only once. The gene calls are TRBV27 and TRBJ1-2, with D unresolved. The germline V gene has CDR1 MNHEY and CDR2 SMNVEV (reference sequence). V lost 2 bases and J 3 bases, leaving 10 bases between the germline ends. The CDR3 covers 14 residues. CDR3 DNA sequence: TGTGCCAGCAGTTTACCACCTAGCTACTATGGCTACACCTTC. Protein sequence: CASSLPPSYYGYTF.

The chain is built from TRBV5-6 and TRBJ1-2, with 7 bases lining up with TRBD1. Germline CDR1 is SGHDT and CDR2 is YYEEEE. J gave up 5 bases and V 4 bases, and 8 bases lay outside the gene matches. This CDR3 is 14 amino acids long. CDR3 nucleotide sequence: TGTGCCAGCAGCCCATGGACAGGTCGTTATGGCTACACCTTC. It yields the protein CASSPWTGRYGYTF. Full variable domain (outside the CDR3, taken from reference TRBV5-6 and TRBJ1-2): DAGVTQSPTHLIKTRGQQVTLRCSPKSGHDTVSWYQQALGQGPQFIFQYYEEEERQRGNFPDRFSGHQFPNYSSELNVNALLLGDSALYLCASSPWTGRYGYTFGSGTRLTVV.

This chain connects TRBV20-1 to TRBJ2-3; D may be TRBD1 (5 bases). The CDR3 is 11 amino acids. V lost 6 bases and J lost 6, with 10 bases in between. Germline lookup yields CDR1 DFQATT and CDR2 SNEGSKA (reference sequence). The CDR3 DNA reads as TGCAGTGCCCTTAGACAGGATACGCAGTATTTT. Its protein product is CSALRQDTQYF.

Here the CDR3 DNA reads TGTGCCAGCAGCGCCCAAGAGGCATCATATGGCTACACCTTC. This gives the protein CASSAQEASYGYTF. The chain is built from TRBV7-9 and TRBJ1-2; D not resolved. Per germline, CDR1 SEHNR and CDR2 FQNEAQ (reference sequence). The CDR3 is made up of 14 amino acids. Deletions cut 5 bases from V and 5 bases from J, with 15 bases between.

The gene calls are TRBV21-1 and TRBJ1-2; the table's D call of TRBD1 was not tested on the DNA. TRBV21-1 has pseudogene status. The CDR3 has 16 amino acids. The CDR3 region has the DNA TGTGCCAGCAGCAAAGGGATGACAGGGTTCCGGTGGTCCTACACCTTC. Protein sequence: CASSKGMTGFRWSYTF.

V and J are TRBV28 and TRBJ1-1; D possibly corresponds to TRBD1 (6 bases). Germline CDR1 is MDHEN and CDR2 is SYDVKM. With 8 bases removed from V and 12 bases from J, the gap between germline ends came to 13 bases. The CDR3 is 10 amino acids. The CDR3 here is CASWQGNSFF. DNA for the CDR3: TGTGCCAGCTGGCAGGGGAACTCTTTCTTT. Full variable domain (missing parts from reference TRBV28 and TRBJ1-1): DVKVTQSSRYLVKRTGEKVFLECVQDMDHENMFWYRQDPGLGLRLIYFSYDVKMKEKGDIPEGYSVSREKKERFSLILESASTNQTSMYLCASWQGNSFFGQGTRLTVV.

The rearrangement uses TRBV30 and TRBJ1-4; 8 bases line up with TRBD1. Germline V lookup: CDR1 GTSNPN, CDR2 SVGIG (reference sequence). The CDR3 is made up of 14 amino acids. The V and J ends lost 0 bases and 4 bases, in that order; junction bases with no gene match: 1. The CDR3, as DNA: TGTGCCTGGAGTGTGACAGGGGTTAATGAAAAACTGTTTTTT. It translates to CAWSVTGVNEKLFF. Filled out from reference TRBV30 and TRBJ1-4, the complete variable domain reads SQTIHQWPATLVQPVGSPLSLECTVEGTSNPNLYWYRQAAGRGLQLLFYSVGIGQISSEVPQNLSASRPQDRQFILSSKKLLLSDSGFYLCAWSVTGVNEKLFFGSGTQLSVL.